This TCR beta chain stems from a study of blood T cell repertoires in COVID-19. About the research overall: Samples representing acute and convalescent COVID-19 were sourced from the United States, Italy and Spain. T cells, B-cell-depleted T cells, or PBMCs provided the cDNA or gDNA that served as material.

The germline gives CDR1 LGHNA, CDR2 YSLEER. Between the trimmed V and J ends, which lost 1 base and 6 bases, there was a span of 9 bases. CDR3 length equals 13 residues. Authors' methods: Amplification with reference gene primers provided the estimates of nucleated cell counts. Only in-frame clones appear in the TCRdb table, and some are missing; sequencing was by immunoSEQ multiplex PCR. V and J calls and clone size are as listed in that table; D and trimming were resolved from the DNA. The sample contains about 240,000 clones, more than 75% of which appear only once. This chain uses TRBV4-3 with TRBJ1-1; D not resolved. The sample taken for sequencing was peripheral blood. The source of this sequence is a woman between 65 and 79 years old with active or convalescent COVID-19. Here the CDR3 reads CASSQGATSEAFF. The CDR3 DNA is TGCGCCAGCAGCCAAGGAGCAACCTCTGAAGCTTTCTTT.